Below, 16 T cell receptor beta chains from the same sample are listed, as sequenced in a study of coeliac disease. TCRdb's copy holds only in-frame clones and misses some; the assay was immunoSEQ multiplex PCR. The profile shows approximately 9,000 clones, over 55% of them singletons. The source material was lamina propria lymphocytes from the gut. These receptors all stem from a woman aged 55-75 years with celiac disease.

This clone occurred a few times. V gene TRBV6-1 combines with J gene TRBJ2-4; the match to TRBD2 covers 11 bases. The CDR3 spans 13 residues. Germline loops: CDR1 MNHNS, CDR2 SASEGT. V shed 3 bases, J shed 16 bases, and the junction held 8 bases outside the gene matches. This CDR3 is CASSDLAGGPFYF. CDR3 bases: TGTGCCAGCAGTGATTTAGCGGGAGGGCCTTTCTACTTC.

The genes are TRBV7-2 and TRBJ2-3, with D uncertain. This CDR3 has 15 amino acids. Germline-derived CDR1 and CDR2 are SGHTA and FQGNSA. V was cut by 2 bases and J by 2 bases, with 11 bases left in between. The CDR3: CASSLLTLPTDTQYF. The CDR3 DNA reads TGTGCCAGCAGCTTATTGACTCTTCCCACAGATACGCAGTATTTT.

The chain has TRBV29-1 and TRBJ2-7; tentative D call: TRBD1 (6 bases). V was pared by 4 bases and J by 0 bases, with 13 bases between. The CDR3 extends over 14 amino acids. Germline lookup yields CDR1 SQVTM and CDR2 ANQGSEA. The CDR3 spells CSVGMGALSYEQYF. The CDR3 coding sequence is TGCAGCGTTGGTATGGGGGCTCTCTCCTACGAGCAGTACTTC.

In nucleotides, the CDR3 is TGTGCCATCAGGTCGGTGGACGAGCAGTACTTC. Translation gives CAIRSVDEQYF. The rearrangement uses TRBV10-3 and TRBJ2-7; D gene ambiguous. The CDR3 consists of 11 residues. Deletions cut 6 bases from V and 5 bases from J, with 8 bases between. From germline, CDR1 is ENHRY and CDR2 SYGVKD.

This clone is medium-sized within its sample. V usage is TRBV7-9 and J usage is TRBJ2-3; D is uncertain. Trimming pared 7 bases from V and 7 bases from J, leaving 21 bases between. The CDR3 loop spans 15 amino acids. Germline V CDR1 and CDR2: SEHNR, FQNEAQ (reference sequence). This chain's CDR3 is CASNTQAVDTYTQYF. The CDR3, as DNA: TGTGCCAGCAACACCCAGGCAGTCGACACTTATACGCAGTATTTT.

This sequence joins TRBV7-9 and TRBJ1-4; D not resolved. CDR3 length equals 17 residues. V was shortened by 3 bases and J by 6 bases, with 20 bases between the two germline ends. Germline CDR1 reads SEHNR; CDR2 reads FQNEAQ (reference sequence). The chain's CDR3 is CASSLGRRSGLDEKLFF. CDR3 coding DNA: TGTGCCAGCAGCTTGGGCCGCAGAAGCGGGCTTGATGAAAAACTGTTTTTT.

The chain is built from TRBV7-2 and TRBJ2-5; maybe TRBD2 (5 bases). The CDR3 runs to 16 residues. Germline CDR1 and CDR2: SGHTA and FQGNSA. The V gene lost 7 bases and the J gene lost 3 bases, with 21 bases spanning the gap. The CDR3 nucleotides read TGTGCCAGCAACCGGCGTTCTTCCCTCGGGAAAGAGACCCAGTACTTC. Amino acids: CASNRRSSLGKETQYF. The full variable domain, rest sourced from reference TRBV7-2 and TRBJ2-5, is GAGVSQSPSNKVTEKGKDVELRCDPISGHTALYWYRQSLGQGLEFLIYFQGNSAPDKSGLPSDRFSAERTGGSVSTLTIQRTQQEDSAVYLCASNRRSSLGKETQYFGPGTRLLVL.

The chain combines TRBV18 with TRBJ2-5; D not certain. In germline, CDR1 is KGHSH, CDR2 LQKENI. V was cut by 0 bases and J by 4 bases, with 9 bases left in between. The CDR3 contains 14 residues. The DNA of the CDR3 is TGTGCCAGCTCACCACCCGCCTCGGGAGAGACCCAGTACTTC. Translated, it gives CASSPPASGETQYF.

The V gene is TRBV11-2, the J gene TRBJ2-7; D gene uncertain. The V gene lost 7 bases and the J gene lost 5 bases, with 21 bases spanning the gap. CDR1 is SGHAT and CDR2 is FQNNGV in the germline V gene. CDR3 length: 15 residues. CDR3 DNA: TGTGCCAGCACCCCCGGAGACTTTAGTTCAGACGAGCAGTACTTC. Translation gives CASTPGDFSSDEQYF.

V and J are TRBV6-5 and TRBJ2-5, with D possibly matching TRBD1 (5 bases). V was trimmed by 2 bases and J by 1 base, leaving 8 bases between them. The CDR3 has 14 residues. Germline CDR1 is MNHEY and CDR2 is SVGAGI. The CDR3 DNA sequence: TGTGCCAGCAGTTACGGGGCTAGCCAAGAGACCCAGTACTTC. Amino acids: CASSYGASQETQYF.

The rearrangement joins TRBV5-4 to TRBJ2-6, with 7 bases that match TRBD2. The CDR3 loop spans 18 amino acids. V lost 4 bases and J lost 0; bases outside the gene matches: 10. Germline loops: CDR1 SGHNT, CDR2 YYREEE (reference sequence). The CDR3 region is CASSPLGGSSSGANVLTF. CDR3 coding DNA: TGTGCCAGCAGCCCCCTCGGGGGGTCTAGCTCTGGGGCCAACGTCCTGACTTTC.

This clone was recorded once. V gene TRBV28 combines with J gene TRBJ2-1; possibly TRBD1 for D (5 bases). CDR1 and CDR2 (germline): MDHEN, SYDVKM. Trimming shortened V by 2 bases and J by 0 bases, and 5 bases separated the two germline ends. CDR3 length equals 14 residues. The CDR3: CASSLQGSYNEQFF. The CDR3 DNA reads TGTGCCAGCAGTTTACAGGGCTCCTACAATGAGCAGTTCTTC.

The V gene is TRBV4-1, the J gene TRBJ2-7; D perhaps matches TRBD1 (6 bases). V shed 2 bases and J shed 7 bases, with 15 bases lying between them. Germline V gene lookup returns CDR1 MGHRA and CDR2 YSYEKL. The CDR3 has 14 amino acids. The CDR3 DNA sequence: TGCGCCAGCAGCCAACCGACAGGACGACAGGAGCAGTACTTC. Translated: CASSQPTGRQEQYF.

This clone has only a few counts. The chain links TRBV6-5 to TRBJ2-7, with 9 bases that match TRBD1. This CDR3 comprises 14 residues. CDR1 and CDR2 (germline): MNHEY, SVGAGI. The V and J ends lost 6 bases and 5 bases, in that order; junction bases with no gene match: 8. CDR3 in DNA: TGTGCCAGCAGAGCGGGACAGGGTTTCAACGAGCAGTACTTC. Encoded protein: CASRAGQGFNEQYF.

The chain carries TRBV6-6 and TRBJ2-5, with D tentatively TRBD2 (6 bases). The CDR3 covers 13 residues. Germline V gene sequence: CDR1 MNHNY, CDR2 SVGAGI (reference sequence). Trimming cost V 10 bases and J 2 bases, with 14 bases left between them. The CDR3 here is CATERGLQETQYF. The CDR3 DNA follows: TGTGCCACCGAGAGGGGACTTCAAGAGACCCAGTACTTC.

This clone is deemed medium-sized. The J gene is TRBJ1-2, the V gene TRBV4-1, with TRBD1 as a possible D gene (6 bases). Per germline, CDR1 MGHRA and CDR2 YSYEKL. With 0 bases removed from V and 7 bases from J, the gap between germline ends came to 12 bases. CDR3 length equals 14 residues. CDR3 in DNA: TGCGCCAGCAGCCAAGATCTGGGGGCGGGTGGCTACACCTTC. Translating it yields CASSQDLGAGGYTF.